This TCR beta chain was sequenced during a study of T cells in Graves' hyperthyroidism and ophthalmopathy (dated by TCRdb to 2018 to 2020). Context from the whole study: Peripheral blood was collected at initial diagnosis, before any treatment. To identify distinguishing TCR V-J signatures, a discovery cohort of some 100 patients was used, comprising some 45 with Graves' ophthalmopathy and roughly 60 with stable Graves' hyperthyroidism. Prospective prediction of ophthalmopathy was tested in an independent validation cohort consisting of roughly 19 hyperthyroidism patients and approximately 16 patients who later progressed to ophthalmopathy. The 90 or so discovery patients were randomly split 7:3 into training and test sets. In addition, the study compared T-cell repertoires in thyroid tissue and in blood from several Graves' hyperthyroidism patients. After sampling, hyperthyroidism patients received methimazole starting at 30 mg daily, and ophthalmopathy patients received high-dose intravenous methylprednisolone. According to the paper, TCR Vbeta CDR3 sequencing was carried out on more than 120 peripheral blood samples, which came from approximately 43 ophthalmopathy, under 80 hyperthyroidism and approximately 17 progressor patients. The paper's findings and limits, for the study overall: In validation, the model predicted progression to ophthalmopathy a median of around 6.5 months before onset, with roughly 71% sensitivity and 72.22% specificity. Most expanded thyroid clonotypes (frequency above 0.001) were also detected in blood, suggesting blood repertoires may reflect thyroid immune responses. A model built on a 13 V-J signature distinguished ophthalmopathy from stable hyperthyroidism, reaching about 88% sensitivity and approximately 81% specificity in cross-validation and 80%/75% in testing. No statistical method was used to fix the sample size in advance, and group allocation was not hidden from the investigators.

The CDR3 runs 12 residues from the cysteine to the phenylalanine. Only CDR3 DNA remains: 36 bases, in frame from the first base. From a lookup of the germline V gene, CDR1 and CDR2 are MDHEN and SYDVKM. V is cut back by 5 bases and J by 6 bases, with 2 bases in the junction unmatched. Ophthalmopathy patients had moderately to severely active disease, with a Clinical Activity Score of 3 or more, a NOSPECS grade of 4 or more, and a disease duration of less than 3 months. The study excluded patients with uncontrolled infections, other autoimmune diseases, pregnancy or lactation. Diagnoses were established on the basis of clinical symptoms, serum thyroxine and TRAb, thyroid ultrasound, and orbital computed tomography. PBMCs were separated from approximately 9.9 ml of fresh peripheral blood using Ficoll-Paque density gradient centrifugation. Total RNA was extracted with Trizol reagent, and quality was checked on an Agilent 2100 Bioanalyzer.

This clonotype came up a few times. What this receptor recognizes is not known. Per-base quality was not reported, and no clone a single base away is much larger than it. The TCR beta CDR3 regions were amplified from the RNA transcripts. The first round of RT-PCR for the TCR CDR3 was performed with the HTBI primer set and the Qiagen OneStep RT-PCR kit. Libraries were constructed in a second round of multiplex PCR, after which size selection and purification were carried out. The libraries were sequenced on an Illumina HiSeq2000 using paired-end 100 bp reads. Processing in the source paper ran as follows. SOAPnuke was used to process the raw data, with reads discarded if the reads contained adapters or uncalled bases, had a mean Phred below 15, or lacked an exact constant-primer or identifier match. COPE v1.2.5 was used to merge the high-quality paired reads, and each unique nucleotide sequence was defined as a clonotype. MiTCR v1.1 was used to align the clonotypes against IMGT TRBV, TRBD and TRBJ reference segments. Only V-J combinations with frequency above 0.0001, covering approximately 99% of repertoires, were analysed. A TCS score was defined as the ratio of F50 (clonal expansion) to E x V (chaos), with BLOSUM62-based TCRdist applied between CDR3 peptides within each V-J. Welch's t-statistics and random forest reduced 514 V-J features to 13, which were used in a naive Bayes classifier (R e1071). Starting from the raw public reads, TCRdb applied fastp trimming at Q25, assembled clones with MiXCR and retained in-frame beta chains. Entries that share a CDR3 protein sequence are merged under the most common genes and DNA. TCRdb, not the authors, supplied the V and J calls. The sample table contains about 290,000 distinct CDR3 sequences; only one count was recorded for around a fifth of them. The ten largest clones represent under 45% of the sample.

The TCR comes from a man in his forties or fifties with Graves' ophthalmopathy. Input material: blood. Recombination connected TRBV28 to TRBJ2-7, with TRBD2 identical over 9 junction bases. The CDR3 loop reads CASSTTSGEQYF. The DNA reads as follows: TGTGCCAGCAGTACGACTAGCGGCGAGCAGTACTTC. Full variable domain (CDR3 extended with the reference TRBV28 and TRBJ2-7 proteins): DVKVTQSSRYLVKRTGEKVFLECVQDMDHENMFWYRQDPGLGLRLIYFSYDVKMKEKGDIPEGYSVSREKKERFSLILESASTNQTSMYLCASSTTSGEQYFGPGTRLTVT.